This TCR beta chain was captured by sequencing in a study of blood T cell repertoires in COVID-19. The overall study: Samples representing acute and convalescent COVID-19 were sourced from the United States, Italy and Spain.

This table comes from immunoSEQ multiplex PCR, and its TCRdb copy is limited to in-frame clones, with some not included. The sample carries some 240,000 clones, approximately 86% recorded once. This clone has just one count. The participants were between roughly 18 and 100 years old and came from under 25 US areas. The TCR was taken from a woman aged 40-49 years with acute COVID-19. The specimen was PBMCs or T cells enriched from blood (not recorded which).

The CDR3 is CASSLHRDRDSPLHF. Written as DNA, the CDR3 is TGTGCCAGCAGCTTGCACCGGGACAGGGATTCACCCCTCCACTTT. The J gene is TRBJ1-6, the V gene TRBV11-2, with 9 bases that match TRBD1. The V gene's germline CDR1 is SGHAT and CDR2 FQNNGV. The V and J ends lost 3 bases and 8 bases, in that order; junction bases with no gene match: 5. This CDR3 contains 15 residues.